The 14 T cell receptor beta chains below were found in one sample sequenced in a study of cytomegalovirus exposure and HLA in healthy donors. The PCR contained 60 Vbeta and 13 Jbeta primers. Data came from immunoSEQ multiplex PCR; TCRdb stores just in-frame clones and leaves some out. In the table there are about 89,000 clones, around 77% of which are singletons. The sequencing input was PBMCs. Receptors were obtained from a man aged 30 to 39 in good health and CMV-seronegative.

Note on this clone: At one end the junction does not follow the germline gene, possibly because of a read error. This chain links TRBV6-1 with TRBJ2-1; D ambiguous. CDR1 and CDR2 from the germline V gene are MNHNS and SASEGT. The CDR3 totals 12 residues. In nucleotides, the CDR3 is TGTGCCAGCAGTGCATCCTATAATGAGCAGTTCTTC. This translates into CASSASYNEQFF.

The chain uses TRBV5-8 and TRBJ2-1; 9 bases are a match to TRBD2. The CDR3 extends over 19 amino acids. Germline CDR1 and CDR2: SGHTS and YDEGEE. With 6 bases clipped from V and 1 base from J, the junction kept 17 bases outside the gene matches. The CDR3 DNA reads as TGTGCCAGCACCCCCGGGACGGGAAGTCTAGCGGGATCCTACAATGAGCAGTTCTTC. Protein product: CASTPGTGSLAGSYNEQFF.

The rearrangement uses TRBV10-2 and TRBJ2-1, with D perhaps matching TRBD2 (5 bases). V was pared by 2 bases and J by 2 bases, with 7 bases between. Germline V CDR1 and CDR2: WSHSY, SAAADI. The CDR3 has 14 amino acids. The CDR3 bases are TGCGCCAGCAGTGAGCCTAGCCCCTACAATGAGCAGTTCTTC. Amino acids: CASSEPSPYNEQFF.

The chain recombines TRBV10-3 with TRBJ1-5; no firm D call. Germline values: CDR1 ENHRY, CDR2 SYGVKD. V shed 2 bases and J shed 2 bases, with 7 bases lying between them. CDR3 size: 14 residues. CDR3 residues: CAISEDSRNQPQHF. For the CDR3, the DNA is TGTGCCATCAGTGAGGATAGCCGCAATCAGCCCCAGCATTTT.

V and J are TRBV5-1 and TRBJ1-2; D is uncertain. CDR3 length: 13 amino acids. The germline V and J ends were trimmed by 1 base and 3 bases, with 7 bases remaining between them. Per the germline V gene, CDR1 is SGHRS and CDR2 is YFSETQ. Written as DNA, the CDR3 is TGCGCCAGCAGCTTGTCGACTCACTATGGCTACACCTTC. Amino acids: CASSLSTHYGYTF.

The rearrangement uses TRBV5-1 and TRBJ2-1; TRBD1 agrees at 9 bases. V lost 0 bases to trimming and J lost 6 bases; unmatched junction nucleotides: 4. The germline CDR1 and CDR2 sequences are SGHRS and YFSETQ. The CDR3 covers 15 residues. CDR3 loop: CASSLEQGAVNEQFF. DNA for the CDR3: TGCGCCAGCAGCTTGGAACAGGGGGCTGTCAATGAGCAGTTCTTC.

This chain joins TRBV6-5 and TRBJ2-2; 7 nucleotides align to TRBD2. J gave up 9 bases and V 2 bases, and 3 bases lay outside the gene matches. Looked up from germline, CDR1 is MNHEY and CDR2 is SVGAGI. This CDR3 has 13 residues. The CDR3 coding sequence is TGTGCCAGCAGTTACGGGGGGGGGAGGGAGCTGTTTTTT. Protein: CASSYGGGRELFF.

The rearrangement uses TRBV6-1 and TRBJ2-5, with 10 bases that match TRBD1. Germline V CDR1 and CDR2: MNHNS, SASEGT. Trimming at V came to 5 bases and at J to 2 bases, leaving 5 bases not matched to a gene. The CDR3 covers 15 residues. CDR3 loop: CASSSDRGLQETQYF. The CDR3 DNA is TGTGCCAGCAGTTCCGACAGGGGGCTACAAGAGACCCAGTACTTC.

The chain is built from TRBV19 and TRBJ2-7; possible D gene TRBD2, 6 bases. Trimming shortened V by 4 bases and J by 2 bases, and 18 bases separated the two germline ends. This CDR3 has 16 amino acids. Germline-derived CDR1 and CDR2 are LNHDA and SQIVND (reference sequence). CDR3 sequence (DNA): TGTGCCAGTAGTAGACAGCCCGGGACTGATACCTACGAGCAGTACTTC. Protein: CASSRQPGTDTYEQYF.

The V call is TRBV11-3, the J call TRBJ2-1; weak D call: TRBD1 (5 bases). V gave up 2 bases and J gave up 9 bases, with 11 bases separating them. Germline V gene lookup returns CDR1 SGHNT and CDR2 YENEEA. The CDR3 covers 13 residues. The CDR3 DNA sequence: TGTGCCAGCAGCTTATCGAGCGACAGTGAGCAGTTCTTC. Protein product: CASSLSSDSEQFF. Looking up the rest from reference TRBV11-3 and TRBJ2-1 gives the full variable domain: EAGVVQSPRYKIIEKKQPVAFWCNPISGHNTLYWYLQNLGQGPELLIRYENEEAVDDSQLPKDRFSAERLKGVDSTLKIQPAELGDSAVYLCASSLSSDSEQFFGPGTRLTVL.

The chain uses TRBV4-2 and TRBJ2-5, with TRBD2 as a possible D gene (5 bases). The V gene's germline CDR1 is LGHNA and CDR2 YNFKEQ. The CDR3 spans 18 residues. With 0 bases removed from V and 2 bases from J, the gap between germline ends came to 19 bases. This CDR3 reads CASSQDPDSGPIQETQYF. CDR3 DNA: TGTGCCAGCAGCCAAGACCCGGACTCCGGGCCGATACAAGAGACCCAGTACTTC.

V gene TRBV19 combines with J gene TRBJ2-1; TRBD1 might be the D (5 bases). Per the germline V gene, CDR1 is LNHDA and CDR2 is SQIVND (reference sequence). Trimming removed 6 bases from V and 2 bases from J, with 14 bases in between. This CDR3 has 15 amino acids. CDR3 amino acids: CASSRTRDAYNEQFF. The DNA of the CDR3 is TGTGCCAGTAGCAGGACCAGGGATGCCTACAATGAGCAGTTCTTC.

V gene TRBV7-2 combines with J gene TRBJ2-4, with D tentatively TRBD1 (6 bases). CDR3 size: 16 residues. Trimming removed 4 bases from V and 0 bases from J, with 13 bases in between. Per the germline V gene, CDR1 is SGHTA and CDR2 is FQGNSA. The CDR3 region is CASSSQGALAKNIQYF. CDR3 in DNA: TGTGCCAGCAGCTCACAGGGCGCACTAGCCAAAAACATTCAGTACTTC. Full variable domain (rest looked up from reference TRBV7-2 and TRBJ2-4): GAGVSQSPSNKVTEKGKDVELRCDPISGHTALYWYRQSLGQGLEFLIYFQGNSAPDKSGLPSDRFSAERTGGSVSTLTIQRTQQEDSAVYLCASSSQGALAKNIQYFGAGTRLSVL.

In its sample, this clone was seen a few times. The chain joins TRBV6-6 to TRBJ1-5; maybe TRBD1 (5 bases). Trimming pared 7 bases from V and 3 bases from J, leaving 13 bases between. CDR1 MNHNY and CDR2 SVGAGI come from the germline V gene (reference sequence). The CDR3 covers 14 residues. This chain's CDR3 is CASIGGTNNQPQHF. Written as DNA, the CDR3 is TGTGCCAGCATCGGGGGAACGAACAATCAGCCCCAGCATTTT.